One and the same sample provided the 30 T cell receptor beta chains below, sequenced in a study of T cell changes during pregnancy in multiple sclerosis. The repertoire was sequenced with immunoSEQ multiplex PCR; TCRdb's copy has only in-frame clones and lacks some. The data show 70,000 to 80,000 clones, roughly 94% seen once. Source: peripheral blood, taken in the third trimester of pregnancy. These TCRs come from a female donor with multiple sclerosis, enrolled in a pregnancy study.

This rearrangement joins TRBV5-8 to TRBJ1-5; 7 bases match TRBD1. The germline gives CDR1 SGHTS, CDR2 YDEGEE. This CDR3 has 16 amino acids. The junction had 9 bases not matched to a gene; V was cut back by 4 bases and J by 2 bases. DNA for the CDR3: TGTGCCAGCAGCACCTACAGGGGCCTAGGCAATCAGCCCCAGCATTTT. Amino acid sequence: CASSTYRGLGNQPQHF.

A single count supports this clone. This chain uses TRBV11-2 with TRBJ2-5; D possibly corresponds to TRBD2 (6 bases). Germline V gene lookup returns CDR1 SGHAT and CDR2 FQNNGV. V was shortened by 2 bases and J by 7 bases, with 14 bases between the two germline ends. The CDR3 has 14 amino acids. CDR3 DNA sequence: TGTGCCAGCAGCTTACTCAGGCGGGGTCTGACCCAGTACTTC. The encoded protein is CASSLLRRGLTQYF.

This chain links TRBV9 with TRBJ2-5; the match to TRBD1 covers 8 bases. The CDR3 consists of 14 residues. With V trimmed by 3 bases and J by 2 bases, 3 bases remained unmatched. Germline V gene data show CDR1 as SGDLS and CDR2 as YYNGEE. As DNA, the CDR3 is TGTGCCAGCAGCGACCGGACAGGGCAAGAGACCCAGTACTTC. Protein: CASSDRTGQETQYF.

As DNA, the CDR3 is TGCGCCAGCAGCCCTCAGGCGGGGAGAACCCAGTACTTC. Residues: CASSPQAGRTQYF. The chain combines TRBV4-3 with TRBJ2-5; tentative D call: TRBD2 (6 bases). The ends were cut back, 4 bases at V and 8 bases at J, with 14 bases in the middle. The CDR3 sequence is 13 residues long. Germline V gives CDR1 LGHNA, CDR2 YSLEER.

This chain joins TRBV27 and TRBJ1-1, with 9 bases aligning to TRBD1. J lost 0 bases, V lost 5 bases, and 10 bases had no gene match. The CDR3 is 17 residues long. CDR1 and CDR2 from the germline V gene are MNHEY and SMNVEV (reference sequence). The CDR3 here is CASSLRQGGGLNTEAFF. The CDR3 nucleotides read TGTGCCAGCAGTCTAAGACAGGGGGGCGGGTTGAACACTGAAGCTTTCTTT.

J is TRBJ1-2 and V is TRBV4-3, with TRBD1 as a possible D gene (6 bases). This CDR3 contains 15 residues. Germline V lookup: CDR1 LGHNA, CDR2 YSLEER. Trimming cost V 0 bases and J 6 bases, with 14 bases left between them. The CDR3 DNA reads TGCGCCAGCAGCCAAGACCCAGGGGTCGTAGATGGCTACACCTTC. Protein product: CASSQDPGVVDGYTF.

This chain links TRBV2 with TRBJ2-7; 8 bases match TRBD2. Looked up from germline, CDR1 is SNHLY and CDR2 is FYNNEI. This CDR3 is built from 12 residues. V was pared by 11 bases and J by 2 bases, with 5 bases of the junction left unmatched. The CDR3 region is CAGTSGPYEQYF. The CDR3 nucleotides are TGTGCCGGAACTAGCGGCCCCTACGAGCAGTACTTC.

The CDR3 protein is CASSPGLAGRTLNYEQYF. The CDR3 nucleotides read TGTGCCAGTAGTCCGGGACTAGCGGGGAGGACTCTTAACTACGAGCAGTACTTC. The chain couples TRBV19 to TRBJ2-7; 13 nucleotides line up with TRBD2. The CDR3 spans 18 residues. Germline CDR1 reads LNHDA; CDR2 reads SQIVND (reference sequence). With 5 bases clipped from V and 3 bases from J, the junction kept 13 bases outside the gene matches.

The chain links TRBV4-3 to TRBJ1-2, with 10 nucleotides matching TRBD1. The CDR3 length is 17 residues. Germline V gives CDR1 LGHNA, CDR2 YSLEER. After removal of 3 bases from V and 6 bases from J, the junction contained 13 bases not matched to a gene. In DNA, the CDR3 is TGCGCCAGCAGCCAGGCTGCGGACAGGGGGTCGTGGGATGGCTACACCTTC. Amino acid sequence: CASSQAADRGSWDGYTF.

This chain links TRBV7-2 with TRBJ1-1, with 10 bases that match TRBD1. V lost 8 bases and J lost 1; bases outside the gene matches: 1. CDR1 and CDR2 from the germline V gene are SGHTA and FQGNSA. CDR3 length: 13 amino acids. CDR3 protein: CASRDRGNTEAFF. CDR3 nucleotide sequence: TGTGCCAGCCGGGACAGGGGGAACACTGAAGCTTTCTTT. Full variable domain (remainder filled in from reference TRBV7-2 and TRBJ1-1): GAGVSQSPSNKVTEKGKDVELRCDPISGHTALYWYRQSLGQGLEFLIYFQGNSAPDKSGLPSDRFSAERTGGSVSTLTIQRTQQEDSAVYLCASRDRGNTEAFFGQGTRLTVV.

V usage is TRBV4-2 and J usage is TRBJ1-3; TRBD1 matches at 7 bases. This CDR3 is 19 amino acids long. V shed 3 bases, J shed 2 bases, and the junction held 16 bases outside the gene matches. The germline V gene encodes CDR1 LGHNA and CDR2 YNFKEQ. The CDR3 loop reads CASSQDPVGRGSTGNTIYF. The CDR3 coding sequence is TGTGCCAGCAGCCAGGACCCCGTTGGCAGGGGGAGCACTGGAAACACCATATATTTT.

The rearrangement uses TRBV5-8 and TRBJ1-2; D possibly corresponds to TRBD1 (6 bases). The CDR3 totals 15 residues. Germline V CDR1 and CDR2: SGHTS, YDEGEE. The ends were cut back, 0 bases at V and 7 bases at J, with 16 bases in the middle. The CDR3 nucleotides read TGTGCCAGCAGCTTGGGAGTAACCGGGGGGCTTGGCTACACCTTC. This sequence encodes CASSLGVTGGLGYTF.

CDR3 amino acids: CASSQELKRAQGAGEQYF. For the CDR3, the DNA is TGTGCCAGCAGCCAGGAACTGAAAAGGGCACAGGGGGCGGGGGAGCAGTACTTC. The gene calls are TRBV4-2 and TRBJ2-7; TRBD1 matches at 9 bases. The CDR3 has 18 amino acids. With V trimmed by 3 bases and J by 7 bases, 19 bases remained unmatched. Germline-derived CDR1 and CDR2 are LGHNA and YNFKEQ.

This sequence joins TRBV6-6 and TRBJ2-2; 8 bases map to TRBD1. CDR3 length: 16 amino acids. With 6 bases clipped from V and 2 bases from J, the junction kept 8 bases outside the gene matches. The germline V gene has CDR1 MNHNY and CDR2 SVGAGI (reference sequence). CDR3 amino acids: CASRKTGTGNTGELFF. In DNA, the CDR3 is TGTGCCAGCAGAAAAACCGGGACAGGTAACACCGGGGAGCTGTTTTTT.

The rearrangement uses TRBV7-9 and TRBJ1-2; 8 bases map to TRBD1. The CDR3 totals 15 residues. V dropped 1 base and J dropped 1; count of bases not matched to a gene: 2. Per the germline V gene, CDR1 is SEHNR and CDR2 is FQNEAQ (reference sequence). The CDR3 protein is CASSLEQGDNYGYTF. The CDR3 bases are TGTGCCAGCAGCTTAGAACAGGGGGATAACTATGGCTACACCTTC.

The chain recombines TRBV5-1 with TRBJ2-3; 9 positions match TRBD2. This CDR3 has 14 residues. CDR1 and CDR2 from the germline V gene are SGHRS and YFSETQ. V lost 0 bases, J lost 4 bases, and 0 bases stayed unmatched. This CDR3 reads CASSLGLAADTQYF. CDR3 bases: TGCGCCAGCAGCTTGGGACTAGCGGCAGATACGCAGTATTTT.

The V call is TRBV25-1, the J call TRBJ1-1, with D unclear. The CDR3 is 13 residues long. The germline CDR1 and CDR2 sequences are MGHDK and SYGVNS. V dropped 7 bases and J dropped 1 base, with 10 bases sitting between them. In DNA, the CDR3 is TGTGCCAGCATTGCAACTGCGAACACTGAAGCTTTCTTT. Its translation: CASIATANTEAFF.

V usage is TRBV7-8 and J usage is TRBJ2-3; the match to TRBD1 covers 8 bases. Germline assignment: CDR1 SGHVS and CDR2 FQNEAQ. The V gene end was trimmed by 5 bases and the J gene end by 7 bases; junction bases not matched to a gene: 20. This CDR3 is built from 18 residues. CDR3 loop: CASSQGGRPGQDKNTQYF. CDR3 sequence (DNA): TGTGCCAGCAGCCAAGGGGGCCGCCCGGGACAGGATAAGAATACGCAGTATTTT.

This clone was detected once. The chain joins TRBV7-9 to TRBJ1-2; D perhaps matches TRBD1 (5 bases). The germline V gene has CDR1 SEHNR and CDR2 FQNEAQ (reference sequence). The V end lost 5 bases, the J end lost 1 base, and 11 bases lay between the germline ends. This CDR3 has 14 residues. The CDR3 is CASSPRGSNYGYTF. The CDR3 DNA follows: TGTGCCAGCAGCCCCCGGGGGAGTAACTATGGCTACACCTTC.

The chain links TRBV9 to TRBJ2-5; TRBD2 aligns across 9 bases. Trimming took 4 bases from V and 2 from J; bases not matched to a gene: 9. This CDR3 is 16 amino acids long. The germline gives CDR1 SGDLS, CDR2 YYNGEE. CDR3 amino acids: CASSFRAGGDQETQYF. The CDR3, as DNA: TGTGCCAGCAGCTTCAGAGCGGGGGGTGATCAAGAGACCCAGTACTTC.

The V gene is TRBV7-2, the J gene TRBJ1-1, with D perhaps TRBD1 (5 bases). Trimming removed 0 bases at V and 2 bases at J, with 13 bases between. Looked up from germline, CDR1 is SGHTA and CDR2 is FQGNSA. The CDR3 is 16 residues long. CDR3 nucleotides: TGTGCCAGCAGCTTAGCGTCAGGGAGGCCCAACACTGAAGCTTTCTTT. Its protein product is CASSLASGRPNTEAFF.

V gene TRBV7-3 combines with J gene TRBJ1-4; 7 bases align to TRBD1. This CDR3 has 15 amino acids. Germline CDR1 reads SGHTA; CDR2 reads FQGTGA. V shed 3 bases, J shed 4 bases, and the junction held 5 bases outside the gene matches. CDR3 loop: CASSFIGGYNEKLFF. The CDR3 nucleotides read TGTGCCAGCAGCTTCATAGGGGGCTATAATGAAAAACTGTTTTTT.

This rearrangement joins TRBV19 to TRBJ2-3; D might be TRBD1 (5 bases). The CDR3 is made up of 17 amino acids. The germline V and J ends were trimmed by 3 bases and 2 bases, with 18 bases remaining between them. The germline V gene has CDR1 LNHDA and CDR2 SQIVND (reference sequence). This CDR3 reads CASSIAIGWTPTDTQYF. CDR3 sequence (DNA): TGTGCCAGTAGTATTGCCATAGGGTGGACACCCACAGATACGCAGTATTTT.

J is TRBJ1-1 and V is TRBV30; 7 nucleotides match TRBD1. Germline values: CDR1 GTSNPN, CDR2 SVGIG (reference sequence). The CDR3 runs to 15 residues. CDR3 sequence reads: CALDTSGTANTEAFF. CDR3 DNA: TGTGCGTTGGATACCTCCGGGACAGCGAACACTGAAGCTTTCTTT. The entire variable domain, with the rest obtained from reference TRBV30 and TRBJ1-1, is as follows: SQTIHQWPATLVQPVGSPLSLECTVEGTSNPNLYWYRQAAGRGLQLLFYSVGIGQISSEVPQNLSASRPQDRQFILSSKKLLLSDSGFYLCALDTSGTANTEAFFGQGTRLTVV.

CDR3 loop: CASSVTTDTQYF. In DNA, the CDR3 is TGTGCCAGCAGCGTTACTACAGATACGCAGTATTTT. The gene calls are TRBV7-6 and TRBJ2-3; D is unresolved. CDR1 is SGHVS, CDR2 FNYEAQ, per germline. V dropped 5 bases and J dropped 3 bases, with 6 bases sitting between them. The CDR3 covers 12 residues.

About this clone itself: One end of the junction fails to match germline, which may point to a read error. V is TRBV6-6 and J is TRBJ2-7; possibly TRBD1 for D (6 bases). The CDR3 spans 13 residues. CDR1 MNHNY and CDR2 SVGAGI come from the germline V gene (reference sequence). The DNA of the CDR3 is TGTGCCAGCAGTTATCGGACAGCCCAACCACTGGACTTC. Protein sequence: CASSYRTAQPLDF.

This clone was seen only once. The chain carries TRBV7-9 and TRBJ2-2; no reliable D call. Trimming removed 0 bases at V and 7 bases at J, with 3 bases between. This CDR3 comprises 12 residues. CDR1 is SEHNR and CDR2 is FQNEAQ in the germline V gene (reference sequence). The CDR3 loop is CASSLAYGELFF. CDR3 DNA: TGTGCCAGCAGCTTAGCCTACGGGGAGCTGTTTTTT.

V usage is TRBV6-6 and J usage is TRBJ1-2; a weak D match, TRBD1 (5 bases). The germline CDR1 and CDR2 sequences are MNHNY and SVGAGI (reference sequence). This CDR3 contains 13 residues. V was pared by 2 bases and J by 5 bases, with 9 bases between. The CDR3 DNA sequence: TGTGCCAGCAGTTACGTGACAGAGTATGGCTACACCTTC. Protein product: CASSYVTEYGYTF.

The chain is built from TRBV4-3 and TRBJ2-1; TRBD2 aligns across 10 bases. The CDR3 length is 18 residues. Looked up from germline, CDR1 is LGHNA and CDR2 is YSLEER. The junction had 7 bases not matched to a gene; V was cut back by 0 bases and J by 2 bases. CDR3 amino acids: CASSQDSSGGFTYNEQFF. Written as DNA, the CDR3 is TGCGCCAGCAGCCAAGATTCTAGCGGGGGTTTTACCTACAATGAGCAGTTCTTC.

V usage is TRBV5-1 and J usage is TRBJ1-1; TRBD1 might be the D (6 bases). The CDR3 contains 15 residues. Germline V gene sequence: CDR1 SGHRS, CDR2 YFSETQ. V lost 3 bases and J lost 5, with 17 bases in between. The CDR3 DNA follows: TGCGCCAGCAGCTCGTCCGGGACAAAGGGGACTGAAGCTTTCTTT. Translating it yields CASSSSGTKGTEAFF. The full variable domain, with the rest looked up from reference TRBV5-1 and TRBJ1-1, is KAGVTQTPRYLIKTRGQQVTLSCSPISGHRSVSWYQQTPGQGLQFLFEYFSETQRNKGNFPGRFSGRQFSNSRSEMNVSTLELGDSALYLCASSSSGTKGTEAFFGQGTRLTVV.